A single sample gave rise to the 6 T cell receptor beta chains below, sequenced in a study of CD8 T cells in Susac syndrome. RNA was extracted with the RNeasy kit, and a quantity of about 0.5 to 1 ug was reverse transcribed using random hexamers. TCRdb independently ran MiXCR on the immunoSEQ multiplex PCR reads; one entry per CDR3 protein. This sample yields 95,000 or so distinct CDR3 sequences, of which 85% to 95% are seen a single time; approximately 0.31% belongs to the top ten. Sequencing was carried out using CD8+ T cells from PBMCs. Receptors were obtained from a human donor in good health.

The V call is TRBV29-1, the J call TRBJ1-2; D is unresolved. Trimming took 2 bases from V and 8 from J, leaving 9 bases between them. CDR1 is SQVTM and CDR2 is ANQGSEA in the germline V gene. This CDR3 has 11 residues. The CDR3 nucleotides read TGCAGCGTTGAATCCGGGAAAGGCTACACCTTC. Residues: CSVESGKGYTF.

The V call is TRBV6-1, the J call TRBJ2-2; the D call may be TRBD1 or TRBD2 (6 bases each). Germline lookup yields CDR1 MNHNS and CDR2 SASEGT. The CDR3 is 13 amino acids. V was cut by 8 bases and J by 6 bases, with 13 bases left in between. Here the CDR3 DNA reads TGTGCCAGCTTTCCAGGGGAGGCCGGGGAGCTGTTTTTT. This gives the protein CASFPGEAGELFF.

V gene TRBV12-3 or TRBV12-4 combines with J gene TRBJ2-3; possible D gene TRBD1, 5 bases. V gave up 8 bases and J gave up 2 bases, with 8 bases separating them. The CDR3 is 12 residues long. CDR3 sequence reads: CASGHNTDTQYF. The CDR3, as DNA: TGTGCCAGCGGACACAACACAGATACGCAGTATTTT.

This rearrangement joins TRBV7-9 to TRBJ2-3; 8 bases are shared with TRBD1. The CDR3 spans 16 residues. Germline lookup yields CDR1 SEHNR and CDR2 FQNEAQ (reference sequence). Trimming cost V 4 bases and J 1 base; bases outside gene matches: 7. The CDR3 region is CASSSWVDRGTDTQYF. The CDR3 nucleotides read TGTGCCAGCAGCTCCTGGGTGGACAGGGGCACAGATACGCAGTATTTT.

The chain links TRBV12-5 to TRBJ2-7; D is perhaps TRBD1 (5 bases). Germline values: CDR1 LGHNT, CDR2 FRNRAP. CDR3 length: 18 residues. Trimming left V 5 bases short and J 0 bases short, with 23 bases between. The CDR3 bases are TGTGCTAGTGGTGCCACCCCTTTCCCCAGGGTACCCTCCTACGAGCAGTACTTC. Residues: CASGATPFPRVPSYEQYF.

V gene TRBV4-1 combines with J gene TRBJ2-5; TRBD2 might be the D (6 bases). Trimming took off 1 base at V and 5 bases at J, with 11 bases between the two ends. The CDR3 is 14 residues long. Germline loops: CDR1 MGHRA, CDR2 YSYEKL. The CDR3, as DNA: TGCGCCAGCAGCCAAGCCGGGGGTCAGGAGACCCAGTACTTC. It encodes CASSQAGGQETQYF.